This TCR beta chain appears in the sequencing data of a study of CD8+ T cells in alopecia areata. Sequencing used cDNA as its template, made by extracting RNA and reverse transcribing it. Only in-frame clones appear in the TCRdb table, and some are missing; sequencing was by immunoSEQ multiplex PCR. The repertoire consists of around 100,000 clones, with roughly half occurring once and the leading ten covering about 8.8%. The germline V gene encodes CDR1 LNHDA and CDR2 SQIVND (reference sequence). This CDR3 comprises 15 residues. V was pared by 1 base and J by 2 bases, with 6 bases between. The sequence was obtained from a human donor in good health. Specimen: CD4+ T cells sorted from blood. This chain uses TRBV19 with TRBJ2-6, with D possibly matching TRBD1 (6 bases). This chain's CDR3 is CASSIGTAGANVLTF. The CDR3 nucleotides read TGTGCCAGTAGTATAGGGACAGCTGGGGCCAACGTCCTGACTTTC.